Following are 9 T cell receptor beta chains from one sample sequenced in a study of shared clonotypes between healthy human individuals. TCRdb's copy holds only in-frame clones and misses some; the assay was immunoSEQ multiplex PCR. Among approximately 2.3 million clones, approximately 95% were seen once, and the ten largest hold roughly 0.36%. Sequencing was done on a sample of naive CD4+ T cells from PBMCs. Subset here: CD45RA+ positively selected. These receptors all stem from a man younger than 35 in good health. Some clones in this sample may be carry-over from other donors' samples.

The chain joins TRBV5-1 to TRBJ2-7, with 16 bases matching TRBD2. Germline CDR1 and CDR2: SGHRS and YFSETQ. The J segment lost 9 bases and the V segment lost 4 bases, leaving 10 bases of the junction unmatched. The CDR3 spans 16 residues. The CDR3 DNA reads TGCGCCAGCAGCCCGGGACTAGCGGGAGGGCCGAGATTGCAGTACTTC. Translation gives CASSPGLAGGPRLQYF. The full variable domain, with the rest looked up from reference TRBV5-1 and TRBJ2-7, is KAGVTQTPRYLIKTRGQQVTLSCSPISGHRSVSWYQQTPGQGLQFLFEYFSETQRNKGNFPGRFSGRQFSNSRSEMNVSTLELGDSALYLCASSPGLAGGPRLQYFGPGTRLTVT.

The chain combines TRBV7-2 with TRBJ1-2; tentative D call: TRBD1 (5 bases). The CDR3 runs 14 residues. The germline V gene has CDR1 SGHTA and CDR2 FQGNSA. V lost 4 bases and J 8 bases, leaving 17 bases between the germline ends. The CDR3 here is CASSSHGGTWGYTF. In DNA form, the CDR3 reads TGTGCCAGCAGCTCTCACGGGGGTACCTGGGGCTACACCTTC.

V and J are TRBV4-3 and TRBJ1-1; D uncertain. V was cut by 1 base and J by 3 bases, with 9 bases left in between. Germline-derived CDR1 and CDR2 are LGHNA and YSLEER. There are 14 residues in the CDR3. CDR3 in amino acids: CASSQVWIDTEAFF. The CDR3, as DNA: TGCGCCAGCAGCCAAGTGTGGATAGACACTGAAGCTTTCTTT.

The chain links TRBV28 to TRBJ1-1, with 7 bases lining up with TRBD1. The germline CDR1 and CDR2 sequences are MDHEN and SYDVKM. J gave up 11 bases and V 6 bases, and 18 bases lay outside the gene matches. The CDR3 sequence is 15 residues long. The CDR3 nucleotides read TGTGCCAGCAGCTATATTATTATACCGACAGGGCTCGCTTTCTTT. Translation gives CASSYIIIPTGLAFF.

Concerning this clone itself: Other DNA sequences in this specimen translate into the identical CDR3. CDR3 DNA sequence: TGCGCCAGCAGCCCCCCCGGGGACGAGCAGTACTTC. Translation: CASSPPGDEQYF. J is TRBJ2-7 and V is TRBV5-1; possible D gene TRBD2, 5 bases. The CDR3 is made up of 12 amino acids. Germline V CDR1 and CDR2: SGHRS, YFSETQ. Trimming removed 4 bases at V and 5 bases at J, with 10 bases between.

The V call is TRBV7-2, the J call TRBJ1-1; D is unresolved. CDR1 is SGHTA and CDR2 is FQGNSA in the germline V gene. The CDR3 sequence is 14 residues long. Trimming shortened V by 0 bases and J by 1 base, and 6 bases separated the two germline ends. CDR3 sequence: CASSLARGNTEAFF. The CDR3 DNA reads TGTGCCAGCAGCTTAGCGCGGGGGAACACTGAAGCTTTCTTT.

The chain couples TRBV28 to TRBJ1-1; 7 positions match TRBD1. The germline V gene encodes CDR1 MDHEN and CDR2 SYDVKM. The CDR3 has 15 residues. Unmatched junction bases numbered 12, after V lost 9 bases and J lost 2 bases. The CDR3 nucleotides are TGTGCCAGTGGGCTTACCGGGACAGCCAACACTGAAGCTTTCTTT. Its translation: CASGLTGTANTEAFF.

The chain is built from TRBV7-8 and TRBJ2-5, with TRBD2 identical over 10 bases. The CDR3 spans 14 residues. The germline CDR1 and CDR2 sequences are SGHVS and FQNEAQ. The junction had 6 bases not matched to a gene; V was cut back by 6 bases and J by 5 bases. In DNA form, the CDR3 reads TGTGCCAGCAGGCAGCGGGAGGGAAGGGAGACCCAGTACTTC. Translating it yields CASRQREGRETQYF.

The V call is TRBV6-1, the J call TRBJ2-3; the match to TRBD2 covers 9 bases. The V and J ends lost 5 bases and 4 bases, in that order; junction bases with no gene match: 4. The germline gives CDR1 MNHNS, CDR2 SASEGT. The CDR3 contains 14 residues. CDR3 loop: CASSRAGGADTQYF. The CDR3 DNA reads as TGTGCCAGCAGTCGAGCGGGAGGTGCAGATACGCAGTATTTT.